One T cell receptor beta chain is described in this entry. Trimming pared 3 bases from V and 9 bases from J, leaving 8 bases between. Germline assignment: CDR1 MDHEN and CDR2 SYDVKM. This CDR3 comprises 11 residues. The entry originates in a study of blood T cell repertoires in COVID-19. In the study overall: The samples span acute and convalescent COVID-19 from the United States, Italy and Spain. T cells, B-cell-depleted T cells, or PBMCs supplied cDNA or gDNA.

Assay used: immunoSEQ multiplex PCR; TCRdb lists only in-frame clones, some missing. The table has roughly 130,000 clones, about 76% seen once. V is TRBV28 and J is TRBJ1-1, with D tentatively TRBD1 (5 bases). Sequencing was done on a sample of peripheral blood. This clonotype was sampled from a man older than 75 with acute or convalescent COVID-19. CDR3 region: CASSFGGKAFF. In nucleotides, the CDR3 is TGTGCCAGCAGTTTCGGGGGGAAAGCTTTCTTT.